This T cell receptor beta chain stems from a study of T cell repertoires in cytomegalovirus infection. Study-level information: Both recently identified HLA-C-restricted and well-studied HLA-B-restricted CMV epitopes were used in the study.

MiXCR, applied by TCRdb to the reads, yields one record per CDR3 protein. The sample lists 650,000 to 850,000 distinct CDR3 sequences, about 28% occurring once. V lost 5 bases and J lost 9, with 17 bases in between. The CDR3 spans 13 residues. The V gene's germline CDR1 is PRHDT and CDR2 FYEKMQ (reference sequence). Details on this clonotype: Its antigen remains unknown.

The chain joins TRBV13 to TRBJ2-7; D may be TRBD2 (5 bases). The origin of this receptor is a human donor in good health (CMV status not recorded). Some clones in this sample may be carry-over from other donors' samples. Sequenced here: cultured CD8+ T cells from PBMCs, sampled from culture after CMV antigen stimulation. CDR3 sequence reads: CASSPRGGLVQYV. As DNA, the CDR3 is TGTGCCAGCAGCCCGCGTGGAGGCCTCGTGCAGTACGTC.